This is a list of T cell receptor beta chains from one sample in a study of immune cell composition in non-small cell lung cancer. Using immunoSEQ multiplex PCR, the repertoire was profiled, and TCRdb retains in-frame clones only, with some absent. The sample lists nearly 10,000 clones, around 62% occurring once. The sequencing input was lung tumor tissue. These receptors originate from a human donor with non-small cell lung cancer. Each CDR3 is given with its conserved first and last residue. Each record gives: CDR3 DNA, CDR3 protein, D gene, clone size, V gene, J gene, CDR3 length. A D gene is named only where the DNA matches it firmly. Part of the rows lack a size; the others show once, few, many or a class for expanded clones.

CDR3nt: TGTGCCAGCAGCCCTGGACAGGGGAGAGAGACCCAGTACTTC; CDR3aa: CASSPGQGRETQYF; d_gene: TRBD1; abundance: -; v_gene: TRBV5-4; j_gene: TRBJ2-5; len: 14
CDR3nt: TGTGCCAGCAGCTTAGAACAGGGAACCTACAATGAGCAGTTCTTC; CDR3aa: CASSLEQGTYNEQFF; d_gene: -; abundance: -; v_gene: TRBV11-3; j_gene: TRBJ2-1; len: 15
CDR3nt: TGTGCCAGTAGTATCGTCTGGAGGAGCTCTGGAAACACCATATATTTT; CDR3aa: CASSIVWRSSGNTIYF; d_gene: -; abundance: -; v_gene: TRBV19; j_gene: TRBJ1-3; len: 16
CDR3nt: TGTGCCAGCAGTTCTCTAGCGGGGGGTGAGAATGAGCAGTTCTTC; CDR3aa: CASSSLAGGENEQFF; d_gene: TRBD2; abundance: few; v_gene: TRBV27; j_gene: TRBJ2-1; len: 15
CDR3nt: TGCGCCAGCAGAAAGGGGGGGATTAGTAATGAGCAGTTCTTC; CDR3aa: CASRKGGISNEQFF; d_gene: -; abundance: -; v_gene: TRBV4-1; j_gene: TRBJ2-1; len: 14
CDR3nt: TGTGCCAGCAGCCAAGTGGACCTCTCTCATAATTCACCCCTCCACTTT; CDR3aa: CASSQVDLSHNSPLHF; d_gene: -; abundance: few; v_gene: TRBV14; j_gene: TRBJ1-6; len: 16
CDR3nt: TGTGCCAGCAGCGTGCAGGGGGTAGGTAACAATGAGCAGTTCTTC; CDR3aa: CASSVQGVGNNEQFF; d_gene: TRBD1; abundance: -; v_gene: TRBV9; j_gene: TRBJ2-1; len: 15
CDR3nt: TGCGCCAGCAGCACCGGACAGTGGACTGAAGCTTTCTTT; CDR3aa: CASSTGQWTEAFF; d_gene: -; abundance: medium-sized; v_gene: TRBV5-1; j_gene: TRBJ1-1; len: 13
CDR3nt: TGTGCCAGCTCACCCCCCTGGCGGGGGCTTGCGGGTGAGCAGTTCTTC; CDR3aa: CASSPPWRGLAGEQFF; d_gene: -; abundance: -; v_gene: TRBV18; j_gene: TRBJ2-1; len: 16
CDR3nt: TGTGCCAGCGAGTACCAGCGGGGGAGCCAAGAGACCCAGTACTTC; CDR3aa: CASEYQRGSQETQYF; d_gene: TRBD2; abundance: few; v_gene: TRBV2; j_gene: TRBJ2-5; len: 15
CDR3nt: TGTGCCAGTAGTATTGATGGGGGAGTGCTGTTCACTGAAGCTTTCTTT; CDR3aa: CASSIDGGVLFTEAFF; d_gene: -; abundance: -; v_gene: TRBV19; j_gene: TRBJ1-1; len: 16
CDR3nt: TGTGCCAGCAGCTGGTTTCGGACAGACCAGTCCTACGAGCAGTACTTC; CDR3aa: CASSWFRTDQSYEQYF; d_gene: -; abundance: -; v_gene: TRBV7-9; j_gene: TRBJ2-7; len: 16
CDR3nt: TGTGCCAGCAGCCTGACAGATAACACTGAAGCTTTCTTT; CDR3aa: CASSLTDNTEAFF; d_gene: -; abundance: medium-sized; v_gene: TRBV7-9; j_gene: TRBJ1-1; len: 13
CDR3nt: TGTGCCAGCAGCTTATTTAGCGGGGCCAGGCTGACCCAGTACTTC; CDR3aa: CASSLFSGARLTQYF; d_gene: TRBD2; abundance: -; v_gene: TRBV7-9; j_gene: TRBJ2-5; len: 15
CDR3nt: TGTGCCAGCAGCATAAGCGGGGGGGCGACAGATACGCAGTATTTT; CDR3aa: CASSISGGATDTQYF; d_gene: TRBD2; abundance: -; v_gene: TRBV7-3; j_gene: TRBJ2-3; len: 15
CDR3nt: TGTGCCAGCAGTCCGCGGGGGACTTCCTACGAGCAGTACTTC; CDR3aa: CASSPRGTSYEQYF; d_gene: TRBD2; abundance: -; v_gene: TRBV6-1; j_gene: TRBJ2-7; len: 14
CDR3nt: TGTGCCAGCACCACTCCGAAACAGCTAAGCTCTGGAAACACCATATATTTT; CDR3aa: CASTTPKQLSSGNTIYF; d_gene: -; abundance: few; v_gene: TRBV28; j_gene: TRBJ1-3; len: 17
CDR3nt: TGTGCCAGCAGCTTGCAGGGGCGTTCACCCCTCCACTTT; CDR3aa: CASSLQGRSPLHF; d_gene: -; abundance: -; v_gene: TRBV11-2; j_gene: TRBJ1-6; len: 13
CDR3nt: TGCAGCCCCCGGGGCAGCTACAATGAGCAGTTCTTC; CDR3aa: CSPRGSYNEQFF; d_gene: -; abundance: -; v_gene: TRBV29-1; j_gene: TRBJ2-1; len: 12
CDR3nt: TGTGCCAGCAGCTTAGTAAGGAACGGGGAGCTGTTTTTT; CDR3aa: CASSLVRNGELFF; d_gene: -; abundance: medium-sized; v_gene: TRBV7-2; j_gene: TRBJ2-2; len: 13
CDR3nt: TGTGCCAGCAGTATGGACAGCAAGACCAACACCGGGGAGCTGTTTTTT; CDR3aa: CASSMDSKTNTGELFF; d_gene: -; abundance: -; v_gene: TRBV27; j_gene: TRBJ2-2; len: 16
CDR3nt: TGTGCCTGGTCTCCCGGACTAGCGGGGCCCCAAGAGACCCAGTACTTC; CDR3aa: CAWSPGLAGPQETQYF; d_gene: TRBD2; abundance: -; v_gene: TRBV30; j_gene: TRBJ2-5; len: 16
CDR3nt: TGTGCCAGCAGCCAAGATTGGGGGAGGGACTACAATGAGCAGTTCTTC; CDR3aa: CASSQDWGRDYNEQFF; d_gene: TRBD2; abundance: few; v_gene: TRBV4-2; j_gene: TRBJ2-1; len: 16
CDR3nt: TGTGCCAGCACCGATGCCAGGGGAGGTAATGAAAAACTGTTTTTT; CDR3aa: CASTDARGGNEKLFF; d_gene: -; abundance: -; v_gene: TRBV28; j_gene: TRBJ1-4; len: 15
CDR3nt: TGTGCCAGCAGCATTCGTCCGGACTCCTACGAGCAGTACTTC; CDR3aa: CASSIRPDSYEQYF; d_gene: -; abundance: -; v_gene: TRBV4-2; j_gene: TRBJ2-7; len: 14
CDR3nt: TGCGCCAGCAGCCGAACCCGGATTGGAACTAGCGGCTCCTACGAGCAGTACTTC; CDR3aa: CASSRTRIGTSGSYEQYF; d_gene: TRBD2; abundance: -; v_gene: TRBV4-1; j_gene: TRBJ2-7; len: 18
CDR3nt: TGCGCCAGCAGCCACAGGGATTCGACCGGGGAGCTGTTTTTT; CDR3aa: CASSHRDSTGELFF; d_gene: -; abundance: -; v_gene: TRBV4-1; j_gene: TRBJ2-2; len: 14
CDR3nt: TGTGCCAGCAGCTTAGTGTGGTCAGGAACCTACGAGCAGTACTTC; CDR3aa: CASSLVWSGTYEQYF; d_gene: -; abundance: -; v_gene: TRBV11-2; j_gene: TRBJ2-7; len: 15
CDR3nt: TGCAGCGTTAAGAAGACAGGGGCGGGAAACACCATATATTTT; CDR3aa: CSVKKTGAGNTIYF; d_gene: TRBD1; abundance: -; v_gene: TRBV29-1; j_gene: TRBJ1-3; len: 14
CDR3nt: TGTGCCAGTAGTCCAAGGGACAGGCGATCCTATGGCTACACCTTC; CDR3aa: CASSPRDRRSYGYTF; d_gene: TRBD1; abundance: -; v_gene: TRBV19; j_gene: TRBJ1-2; len: 15
CDR3nt: TGCGCCAGCAGCCTAGGAGGAAACAGGGGTTCTGGAAACACCATATATTTT; CDR3aa: CASSLGGNRGSGNTIYF; d_gene: TRBD1; abundance: -; v_gene: TRBV5-1; j_gene: TRBJ1-3; len: 17
CDR3nt: TGTGCCAGCAGGGGTGCTTTGGATGAAAAACTGTTTTTT; CDR3aa: CASRGALDEKLFF; d_gene: -; abundance: -; v_gene: TRBV9; j_gene: TRBJ1-4; len: 13
CDR3nt: TGTGCCAGCGCGGGGCAGATCAATGAGCAGTTCTTC; CDR3aa: CASAGQINEQFF; d_gene: -; abundance: -; v_gene: TRBV28; j_gene: TRBJ2-1; len: 12
CDR3nt: TGTGCCAGCAGCTTCTCGGACAGGAGGCGGGTAACTTTCTTT; CDR3aa: CASSFSDRRRVTFF; d_gene: TRBD1; abundance: -; v_gene: TRBV11-2; j_gene: TRBJ1-1; len: 14
CDR3nt: TGTGCCTGGAGGCGAGGGGTCAACACCGGGGAGCTGTTTTTT; CDR3aa: CAWRRGVNTGELFF; d_gene: -; abundance: -; v_gene: TRBV30; j_gene: TRBJ2-2; len: 14